A selection of T cell receptor beta chains follows, all from one sample in a study of blood T cell repertoires in COVID-19. TCRdb keeps only in-frame clones here, not all; method: immunoSEQ multiplex PCR. The sample has 250,000 or so clones, roughly 91% seen once. The specimen sequenced was PBMCs or T cells enriched from blood (not recorded which). All receptors derive from a man aged 40-55 years who had recovered from COVID-19. Each CDR3 is given with its conserved first and last residue. The order of the fields is V gene, J gene, clone size, D gene, CDR3 DNA, CDR3 protein. D genes are given only for firm matches. Clone sizes are given selectively: once, few, many, or a class where the clone is expanded.

v_call: TRBV7-2; j_call: TRBJ1-1; clone_size: .; d_call: .; cdr3_nt: TGTGCCAGCAGTCTTACGCCGGTACCTGGGAACACTGAAGCTTTCTTT; cdr3_aa: CASSLTPVPGNTEAFF
v_call: TRBV5-1; j_call: TRBJ2-3; clone_size: .; d_call: TRBD2; cdr3_nt: TGCGCCAGCAGCTTGGCTCTCCTAGCGGGGTTAACAGATACGCAGTATTTT; cdr3_aa: CASSLALLAGLTDTQYF
v_call: TRBV7-9; j_call: TRBJ2-7; clone_size: .; d_call: TRBD2; cdr3_nt: TGTGCCAGCAGCTTAGTAACCCGGGGGGGGTCCTACGAGCAGTACTTC; cdr3_aa: CASSLVTRGGSYEQYF
v_call: TRBV5-1; j_call: TRBJ2-1; clone_size: .; d_call: TRBD1; cdr3_nt: TGCGCCAGCAGCTTGGAGGGACAGGCCTACAATGAGCAGTTCTTC; cdr3_aa: CASSLEGQAYNEQFF
v_call: TRBV29-1; j_call: TRBJ1-2; clone_size: .; d_call: TRBD1; cdr3_nt: TGCAGCGTAGGAGGGACAGGAAACTATGGCTACACCTTC; cdr3_aa: CSVGGTGNYGYTF
v_call: TRBV9; j_call: TRBJ1-1; clone_size: .; d_call: .; cdr3_nt: TGTGCCAGCAGCGTAGGAGGATTCTGGGACACTGAAGCTTTCTTT; cdr3_aa: CASSVGGFWDTEAFF
v_call: TRBV5-8; j_call: TRBJ2-5; clone_size: .; d_call: .; cdr3_nt: TGTGCCAGCAGTCCCTGGGTGAGGGCGGACCACCAAGAGACCCAGTACTTC; cdr3_aa: CASSPWVRADHQETQYF
v_call: TRBV28; j_call: TRBJ1-4; clone_size: .; d_call: .; cdr3_nt: TGTGCCACCAAAGCGGGGAGGTATGAAAAACTGTTTTTT; cdr3_aa: CATKAGRYEKLFF
v_call: TRBV11-2; j_call: TRBJ1-4; clone_size: .; d_call: .; cdr3_nt: TGTGCCAGCAGCTTAGAAAGGGAACGGGGAAATGAAAAACTGTTTTTT; cdr3_aa: CASSLERERGNEKLFF
v_call: TRBV12-3/TRBV12-4; j_call: TRBJ2-7; clone_size: .; d_call: .; cdr3_nt: TGTGCCAGCAGAACAGGTAGTGTGCAGTACTTC; cdr3_aa: CASRTGSVQYF
v_call: TRBV9; j_call: TRBJ1-3; clone_size: .; d_call: TRBD1; cdr3_nt: TGTGCCAGCAGTGACAGGGCAAAAGGAAACACCATATATTTT; cdr3_aa: CASSDRAKGNTIYF
v_call: TRBV18; j_call: TRBJ2-5; clone_size: .; d_call: .; cdr3_nt: TGTGCCAGCTCACCCCGACTAGACGAGACCCAGTACTTC; cdr3_aa: CASSPRLDETQYF
v_call: TRBV7-9; j_call: TRBJ2-7; clone_size: .; d_call: .; cdr3_nt: TGTGCCAGCCGGTCCCTTTCCTACGAGCAGTACTTC; cdr3_aa: CASRSLSYEQYF
v_call: TRBV19; j_call: TRBJ2-7; clone_size: .; d_call: TRBD1; cdr3_nt: TGTGCCAGTTCAACAGGGGACGAGCAGTACTTC; cdr3_aa: CASSTGDEQYF
v_call: TRBV11-2; j_call: TRBJ2-5; clone_size: .; d_call: .; cdr3_nt: TGTGCCAGCAGCCCGGCGCGGTTAACAGAGACCCAGTACTTC; cdr3_aa: CASSPARLTETQYF
v_call: TRBV7-3; j_call: TRBJ1-3; clone_size: few; d_call: .; cdr3_nt: TGTGCCAGCAGCCCGGGGGATGGAAACACCATATATTTT; cdr3_aa: CASSPGDGNTIYF
v_call: TRBV4-2; j_call: TRBJ2-1; clone_size: .; d_call: TRBD2; cdr3_nt: TGTGCCAGCAGCCTAACTAGCGGGACCACCTACAATGAGCAGTTCTTC; cdr3_aa: CASSLTSGTTYNEQFF
v_call: TRBV5-6; j_call: TRBJ1-5; clone_size: .; d_call: .; cdr3_nt: TGTGCCAGCAGCTTGCAGGGATTTGATCAGCCCCAGCATTTT; cdr3_aa: CASSLQGFDQPQHF
v_call: TRBV7-3; j_call: TRBJ2-1; clone_size: .; d_call: .; cdr3_nt: TGTGCCAGCAGCTTAAGACCCGCCGAAAGGGGCTACAATGAGCAGTTCTTC; cdr3_aa: CASSLRPAERGYNEQFF
v_call: TRBV4-2; j_call: TRBJ2-6; clone_size: .; d_call: .; cdr3_nt: TGTGCCAGCAGCCAAGAGGCGGGCTCTGGGGCCAACGTCCTGACTTTC; cdr3_aa: CASSQEAGSGANVLTF
v_call: TRBV18; j_call: TRBJ1-5; clone_size: few; d_call: TRBD1; cdr3_nt: TGTGCCAGCTCACCCAGACAGGGAGCCCCTCACAATCAGCCCCAGCATTTT; cdr3_aa: CASSPRQGAPHNQPQHF
v_call: TRBV6-5; j_call: TRBJ2-7; clone_size: .; d_call: TRBD1; cdr3_nt: TGTGCCAGCAGTTACGGGACAGGGGGATACGAGCAGTACTTC; cdr3_aa: CASSYGTGGYEQYF
v_call: TRBV11-3; j_call: TRBJ2-5; clone_size: .; d_call: TRBD1; cdr3_nt: TGTGCCAGCAGTTTGGACAGGGCATCGGAGACCCAGTACTTC; cdr3_aa: CASSLDRASETQYF
v_call: TRBV27; j_call: TRBJ2-1; clone_size: .; d_call: .; cdr3_nt: TGTGCCAGCAGTTTAGTCTATCCGGGAGAAACCTACAATGAGCAGTTCTTC; cdr3_aa: CASSLVYPGETYNEQFF
v_call: TRBV27; j_call: TRBJ1-6; clone_size: .; d_call: .; cdr3_nt: TGTGCCAGCAGTTCGGGGTATATGAATTCACCCCTCCACTTT; cdr3_aa: CASSSGYMNSPLHF
v_call: TRBV19; j_call: TRBJ1-3; clone_size: .; d_call: .; cdr3_nt: TGTGCCAGTACTGAGGTCTCTGGAAACACCATATATTTT; cdr3_aa: CASTEVSGNTIYF
v_call: TRBV4-1; j_call: TRBJ2-7; clone_size: .; d_call: .; cdr3_nt: TGCGCCAGCAGCCAAGATATCGGCTACGAGCAGTACTTC; cdr3_aa: CASSQDIGYEQYF
v_call: TRBV5-1; j_call: TRBJ2-7; clone_size: .; d_call: .; cdr3_nt: TGCGCCAGCAGCTTGCTACAGGGTGCCTACGAGCAGTACTTC; cdr3_aa: CASSLLQGAYEQYF
v_call: TRBV6-5; j_call: TRBJ1-2; clone_size: .; d_call: .; cdr3_nt: TGTGCCAGCAGTTCGCCGGGTCGGGGGTATGGCTACACCTTC; cdr3_aa: CASSSPGRGYGYTF
v_call: TRBV6-1; j_call: TRBJ1-3; clone_size: .; d_call: .; cdr3_nt: TGTGCCAGCAGTGAATTCCAGGGAAACACCATATATTTT; cdr3_aa: CASSEFQGNTIYF
v_call: TRBV6-1; j_call: TRBJ2-1; clone_size: .; d_call: TRBD2; cdr3_nt: TGTGCCAGCAGTGACCCGGGACTAGGTTATTACAATGAGCAGTTCTTC; cdr3_aa: CASSDPGLGYYNEQFF
v_call: TRBV28; j_call: TRBJ1-2; clone_size: .; d_call: .; cdr3_nt: TGTGCCAGCAGTGGATCACAGAAGACCTATGGCTACACCTTC; cdr3_aa: CASSGSQKTYGYTF
v_call: TRBV10-3; j_call: TRBJ2-7; clone_size: .; d_call: .; cdr3_nt: TGTGCCATCGGAGACAGATCCTACGAGCAGTACTTC; cdr3_aa: CAIGDRSYEQYF
v_call: TRBV5-1; j_call: TRBJ1-6; clone_size: .; d_call: .; cdr3_nt: TGCGCCAGCAGCTTGGCGGGATACTCACCCCTCCACTTT; cdr3_aa: CASSLAGYSPLHF
v_call: TRBV5-1; j_call: TRBJ2-1; clone_size: once; d_call: TRBD2; cdr3_nt: TGCGCCAGCAGCTTAAGCGGGAGCTCCTACAATGAGCAGTTCTTC; cdr3_aa: CASSLSGSSYNEQFF
v_call: TRBV4-1; j_call: TRBJ2-3; clone_size: .; d_call: .; cdr3_nt: TGCGCCAGCAGCCAAGACCTACTCGGGGCCGGGGGTACGCAGTATTTT; cdr3_aa: CASSQDLLGAGGTQYF
v_call: TRBV11-2; j_call: TRBJ1-2; clone_size: .; d_call: .; cdr3_nt: TGTGCCAGCAGCTTAGACGGAGCTAACTATGGCTACACCTTC; cdr3_aa: CASSLDGANYGYTF